A single sample gave rise to the 32 T cell receptor beta chains below, sequenced in a study of cytomegalovirus exposure and HLA in healthy donors. This table comes from immunoSEQ multiplex PCR, and its TCRdb copy is limited to in-frame clones, with some not included. The sample shows under 130,000 clones, around 83% of them seen only once. The material sequenced was PBMCs. These receptor sequences come from a woman between 18 and 29 years old in good health and CMV-seropositive.

The chain combines TRBV9 with TRBJ2-7; 8 bases fit TRBD2. The CDR3 has 15 amino acids. V was pared by 4 bases and J by 3 bases, with 9 bases of the junction left unmatched. Germline V gives CDR1 SGDLS, CDR2 YYNGEE. CDR3 residues: CASSSLGGASYEQYF. The CDR3 coding sequence is TGTGCCAGCAGCTCTCTCGGGGGGGCGAGCTACGAGCAGTACTTC.

The chain recombines TRBV19 with TRBJ1-6; 8 nucleotides line up with TRBD1. Germline lookup yields CDR1 LNHDA and CDR2 SQIVND (reference sequence). V dropped 5 bases and J dropped 7; count of bases not matched to a gene: 7. The CDR3 has 15 residues. The CDR3 protein is CASSSGGWNNSPLHF. The CDR3 nucleotides are TGTGCCAGTAGTTCAGGGGGCTGGAACAATTCACCCCTCCACTTT.

The V gene is TRBV27, the J gene TRBJ2-1, with 7 nucleotides matching TRBD2. The CDR3 covers 16 residues. V lost 7 bases and J lost 6; bases outside the gene matches: 15. The germline CDR1 and CDR2 sequences are MNHEY and SMNVEV (reference sequence). The CDR3 reads CASTLSAAGSANEQFF. The CDR3 bases are TGTGCCAGCACCCTATCAGCAGCGGGATCGGCCAATGAGCAGTTCTTC.

The V and J genes are TRBV6-1 and TRBJ2-1, with 9 nucleotides matching TRBD2. With 7 bases clipped from V and 4 bases from J, the junction kept 8 bases outside the gene matches. Germline lookup yields CDR1 MNHNS and CDR2 SASEGT. This CDR3 contains 15 residues. The CDR3: CASITLAGRYNEQFF. The CDR3 coding sequence is TGTGCCAGCATCACCCTAGCGGGACGGTACAATGAGCAGTTCTTC.

The CDR3: CASSARPRGIEKLFF. CDR3 DNA: TGTGCCAGCAGTGCGCGCCCCCGGGGGATTGAAAAACTGTTTTTT. This chain connects TRBV2 to TRBJ1-4, with TRBD1 as a possible D gene (5 bases). CDR3 length: 15 amino acids. Germline loops: CDR1 SNHLY, CDR2 FYNNEI. Trimming took off 4 bases at V and 7 bases at J, with 16 bases between the two ends.

The chain uses TRBV27 and TRBJ2-7; 7 bases map to TRBD1. Germline values: CDR1 MNHEY, CDR2 SMNVEV (reference sequence). This CDR3 is built from 13 residues. With 2 bases clipped from V and 4 bases from J, the junction kept 2 bases outside the gene matches. This CDR3 reads CASSLGTAYEQYF. CDR3 nucleotides: TGTGCCAGCAGTTTAGGGACAGCTTACGAGCAGTACTTC.

The rearrangement joins TRBV6-1 to TRBJ2-7; TRBD1 aligns across 7 bases. The J segment lost 3 bases and the V segment lost 4 bases, leaving 9 bases of the junction unmatched. Germline V gene data show CDR1 as MNHNS and CDR2 as SASEGT. There are 15 residues in the CDR3. CDR3 bases: TGTGCCAGCAGTGGTTACGGGACAGCTAGCTACGAGCAGTACTTC. Protein product: CASSGYGTASYEQYF.

V gene TRBV10-3 combines with J gene TRBJ2-1; TRBD1 is a possible D gene (6 bases). V lost 6 bases to trimming and J lost 3 bases, with 12 bases between them. Per germline, CDR1 ENHRY and CDR2 SYGVKD. This CDR3 is 14 amino acids long. The CDR3 DNA reads as TGTGCCATCAGACACAGGGAATTCTACAATGAGCAGTTCTTC. This codes for CAIRHREFYNEQFF.

The chain joins TRBV2 to TRBJ2-7; the D gene is possibly TRBD1 (7 bases). The V end was cut by 4 bases, the J end by 6 bases, with 13 bases between. The CDR3 consists of 13 residues. Germline V gene lookup returns CDR1 SNHLY and CDR2 FYNNEI. CDR3 sequence (DNA): TGTGCCAGCAGTGCCCAGGGGGGTAGCGAGCAGTACTTC. Amino acid sequence: CASSAQGGSEQYF.

The chain joins TRBV27 to TRBJ2-7; D is perhaps TRBD2 (6 bases). The germline CDR1 and CDR2 sequences are MNHEY and SMNVEV (reference sequence). Trimming took off 5 bases at V and 2 bases at J, with 16 bases between the two ends. The CDR3 is 15 residues long. The CDR3 loop reads CASSATSGVTYEQYF. Written as DNA, the CDR3 is TGTGCCAGCAGTGCGACATCGGGGGTAACCTACGAGCAGTACTTC.

This clone was counted only a few times. CDR3 DNA: TGTGCCAGCTCACAAGCGGGACTGAGTTACGAGCAGTACTTC. Its translation: CASSQAGLSYEQYF. The rearrangement joins TRBV18 to TRBJ2-7; TRBD2 matches at 7 bases. Germline V gene sequence: CDR1 KGHSH, CDR2 LQKENI. J gave up 4 bases and V 4 bases, and 7 bases lay outside the gene matches. CDR3 length: 14 residues. Full variable domain (rest looked up from reference TRBV18 and TRBJ2-7): NAGVMQNPRHLVRRRGQEARLRCSPMKGHSHVYWYRQLPEEGLKFMVYLQKENIIDESGMPKERFSAEFPKEGPSILRIQQVVRGDSAAYFCASSQAGLSYEQYFGPGTRLTVT.

The V and J genes are TRBV9 and TRBJ2-2, with 8 bases that match TRBD2. The J segment lost 7 bases and the V segment lost 4 bases, leaving 3 bases of the junction unmatched. The CDR3 extends over 13 amino acids. Germline CDR1 SGDLS, CDR2 YYNGEE. DNA of the CDR3: TGTGCCAGCAGCCCGGGAGGGGTCGGGGAGCTGTTTTTT. Translated, it gives CASSPGGVGELFF.

As regards this clone: Other DNA sequences in this sample translate to the same CDR3. The chain recombines TRBV5-1 with TRBJ2-7, with a tentative D call TRBD2 (5 bases). CDR3 length: 15 residues. Trimming cost V 0 bases and J 0 bases, with 10 bases left between them. Germline CDR1 SGHRS, CDR2 YFSETQ. CDR3 region: CASSLGPGSSYEQYF. In DNA form, the CDR3 reads TGCGCCAGCAGCTTGGGACCGGGAAGCTCCTACGAGCAGTACTTC.

The V gene is TRBV12-5, the J gene TRBJ2-1, with TRBD2 matching over 11 bases. This CDR3 is built from 16 residues. The V and J ends lost 5 bases and 10 bases, in that order; junction bases with no gene match: 13. Germline V gene data show CDR1 as LGHNT and CDR2 as FRNRAP. CDR3: CASGLNPGLAAAEQFF. The CDR3 coding sequence is TGTGCTAGTGGTCTAAATCCGGGACTAGCGGCTGCGGAGCAGTTCTTC.

This chain uses TRBV28 with TRBJ2-5; a weak D match, TRBD2 (5 bases). CDR1 and CDR2 from the germline V gene are MDHEN and SYDVKM. V was cut by 6 bases and J by 2 bases, with 10 bases left in between. The CDR3 length is 13 residues. CDR3 protein: CASRTSGQETQYF. CDR3 nucleotide sequence: TGTGCCAGCAGGACTTCGGGGCAAGAGACCCAGTACTTC.

The V call is TRBV28, the J call TRBJ1-2; D is ambiguous. The CDR3 totals 15 residues. The ends were cut back, 3 bases at V and 8 bases at J, with 19 bases in the middle. CDR1 is MDHEN and CDR2 is SYDVKM in the germline V gene. The CDR3, as DNA: TGTGCCAGCAGTTTTAGCGATTCGGCAGTCAAGGGCTACACCTTC. Amino acids: CASSFSDSAVKGYTF.

The V call is TRBV7-9, the J call TRBJ1-2; D may be TRBD1 (5 bases). CDR1 and CDR2 (germline): SEHNR, FQNEAQ (reference sequence). This CDR3 spans 14 amino acids. V shed 1 base and J shed 7 bases, with 13 bases lying between them. The CDR3, as DNA: TGTGCCAGCAGCTTAGGTCGGAGGGGAGGTGGCTACACCTTC. Its protein is CASSLGRRGGGYTF. Complete variable domain (other parts from reference TRBV7-9 and TRBJ1-2): DTGVSQNPRHKITKRGQNVTFRCDPISEHNRLYWYRQTLGQGPEFLTYFQNEAQLEKSRLLSDRFSAERPKGSFSTLEIQRTEQGDSAMYLCASSLGRRGGGYTFGSGTRLTVV.

J is TRBJ1-4 and V is TRBV30, with 10 bases matching TRBD1. V shed 3 bases and J 5 bases; nucleotides not matched to a gene: 15. The CDR3 is made up of 18 amino acids. Germline assignment: CDR1 GTSNPN and CDR2 SVGIG (reference sequence). The CDR3 DNA follows: TGTGCCTGGAGACTCCCTGCCGGGACAGGGGCGGGGAATGAAAAACTGTTTTTT. The encoded protein is CAWRLPAGTGAGNEKLFF. The full variable domain, with the rest looked up from reference TRBV30 and TRBJ1-4, is SQTIHQWPATLVQPVGSPLSLECTVEGTSNPNLYWYRQAAGRGLQLLFYSVGIGQISSEVPQNLSASRPQDRQFILSSKKLLLSDSGFYLCAWRLPAGTGAGNEKLFFGSGTQLSVL.

The chain recombines TRBV30 with TRBJ2-5; possible D gene TRBD1, 6 bases. The length of the CDR3 is 13 residues. V was trimmed by 1 base and J by 5 bases, leaving 11 bases between them. In germline, CDR1 is GTSNPN, CDR2 SVGIG (reference sequence). The CDR3 loop reads CAWSGRGMETQYF. The CDR3 DNA follows: TGTGCCTGGAGTGGCAGGGGTATGGAGACCCAGTACTTC.

The chain links TRBV6-6 to TRBJ1-4, with 8 bases lining up with TRBD1. The CDR3 loop spans 16 amino acids. Germline V lookup: CDR1 MNHNY, CDR2 SVGAGI (reference sequence). The ends lost 6 bases at V and 3 bases at J; junction bases unmatched: 9. In DNA form, the CDR3 reads TGTGCCAGCAGATCCCGACAGGGGTTGTCTAATGAAAAACTGTTTTTT. Protein: CASRSRQGLSNEKLFF.

The genes are TRBV4-1 and TRBJ2-5; TRBD1 matches 7 bases. CDR3 size: 12 residues. V lost 4 bases and J lost 9; bases outside the gene matches: 5. Germline CDR1 and CDR2: MGHRA and YSYEKL. The CDR3 is CASSLVQGAQYF. The CDR3 bases are TGCGCCAGCAGCCTGGTCCAGGGGGCCCAGTACTTC.

This chain joins TRBV2 and TRBJ1-2; 10 bases align to TRBD1. Unmatched junction bases numbered 12, after V lost 4 bases and J lost 4 bases. Germline V gene lookup returns CDR1 SNHLY and CDR2 FYNNEI. The CDR3 covers 17 residues. The CDR3 sequence: CASSVYGTGEFGYGYTF. CDR3 nucleotides: TGTGCCAGCAGTGTTTACGGGACAGGGGAATTCGGCTATGGCTACACCTTC.

The rearrangement links TRBV6-1 to TRBJ2-1, with a tentative D call TRBD1 (6 bases). V was trimmed by 8 bases and J by 0 bases, leaving 14 bases between them. Germline V gene data show CDR1 as MNHNS and CDR2 as SASEGT. CDR3 size: 15 residues. The CDR3 coding sequence is TGTGCCAGCCCCGAAGGGGGTAGCTCCTACAATGAGCAGTTCTTC. Protein sequence: CASPEGGSSYNEQFF.

In this sample, this clone turned up once. The V and J genes are TRBV7-3 and TRBJ2-3, with 12 bases matching TRBD2. The CDR3 sequence is 15 residues long. Unmatched junction bases numbered 7, after V lost 5 bases and J lost 7 bases. Germline V gene lookup returns CDR1 SGHTA and CDR2 FQGTGA. The CDR3 nucleotides are TGTGCCAGCAGCCCGACTAGCGGGAGAGGGAATACGCAGTATTTT. Its translation: CASSPTSGRGNTQYF.

The V call is TRBV4-1, the J call TRBJ1-5; TRBD1 aligns across 7 bases. The germline V gene has CDR1 MGHRA and CDR2 YSYEKL. The CDR3 contains 15 residues. Germline trimming cut 4 bases from V and 5 bases from J; bases unmatched to any gene: 8. The CDR3 protein is CASSPHRTGDQPQHF. The DNA for the CDR3 is TGCGCCAGCAGCCCCCACCGAACAGGGGATCAGCCCCAGCATTTT.

The genes are TRBV5-4 and TRBJ2-2; D perhaps matches TRBD1 (5 bases). Trimming removed 6 bases from V and 3 bases from J, with 9 bases in between. The V gene's germline CDR1 is SGHNT and CDR2 YYREEE (reference sequence). This CDR3 spans 13 amino acids. CDR3 bases: TGTGCCAGCACCTCAGGGTACACCGGGGAGCTGTTTTTT. Residues: CASTSGYTGELFF. Drawing the rest from reference TRBV5-4 and TRBJ2-2, the complete variable domain is ETGVTQSPTHLIKTRGQQVTLRCSSQSGHNTVSWYQQALGQGPQFIFQYYREEENGRGNFPPRFSGLQFPNYSSELNVNALELDDSALYLCASTSGYTGELFFGEGSRLTVL.

In DNA, the CDR3 is TGCAGCGTTGAACGTTTGGGACAGTCCTACGAGCAGTACTTC. It encodes CSVERLGQSYEQYF. This sequence joins TRBV29-1 and TRBJ2-7; 7 nucleotides agree with TRBD1. Germline assignment: CDR1 SQVTM and CDR2 ANQGSEA. J gave up 1 base and V 2 bases, and 5 bases lay outside the gene matches. The CDR3 totals 14 residues.

The chain joins TRBV28 to TRBJ2-7; D is possibly TRBD1 (6 bases). The CDR3 runs 12 residues. The germline V gene has CDR1 MDHEN and CDR2 SYDVKM. Trimming took 4 bases from V and 3 from J, leaving 7 bases between them. In DNA, the CDR3 is TGTGCCAGCAGTTCGACAGGCTACGAGCAGTACTTC. This translates into CASSSTGYEQYF.

The chain links TRBV7-9 to TRBJ2-1; 7 nucleotides match TRBD1. CDR3 length: 17 residues. In germline, CDR1 is SEHNR, CDR2 FQNEAQ (reference sequence). The V gene end was trimmed by 4 bases and the J gene end by 4 bases; junction bases not matched to a gene: 13. Written as DNA, the CDR3 is TGTGCCAGCAGCTCCACTGGACAGGCGTTAGGGTACAATGAGCAGTTCTTC. It encodes CASSSTGQALGYNEQFF. The variable domain in full, with the rest retrieved from reference TRBV7-9 and TRBJ2-1, is DTGVSQNPRHKITKRGQNVTFRCDPISEHNRLYWYRQTLGQGPEFLTYFQNEAQLEKSRLLSDRFSAERPKGSFSTLEIQRTEQGDSAMYLCASSSTGQALGYNEQFFGPGTRLTVL.

The rearrangement uses TRBV5-1 and TRBJ2-7; 10 bases line up with TRBD1. V lost 2 bases and J lost 3; bases outside the gene matches: 5. Germline CDR1 and CDR2: SGHRS and YFSETQ. The CDR3 length is 15 residues. Here the CDR3 DNA reads TGCGCCAGCAGCTTTGGACAGGGGGGACTCTACGAGCAGTACTTC. As protein: CASSFGQGGLYEQYF.

This clone occurred a few times. This sequence joins TRBV6-1 and TRBJ1-1, with D tentatively TRBD1 (5 bases). Trimming cost V 4 bases and J 1 base, with 16 bases left between them. Germline CDR1 MNHNS, CDR2 SASEGT. This CDR3 has 16 residues. The CDR3 here is CASSAQPGGANTEAFF. The CDR3 coding sequence is TGTGCCAGCAGTGCCCAACCGGGGGGTGCGAACACTGAAGCTTTCTTT.

V and J are TRBV4-1 and TRBJ1-4; a possible D gene is TRBD1 (5 bases). V was clipped by 0 bases and J by 11 bases, with 10 bases between them. The CDR3 length is 13 residues. Germline CDR1 is MGHRA and CDR2 is YSYEKL. CDR3: CASSQDLGGKLFF. The CDR3 coding sequence is TGCGCCAGCAGCCAAGATCTTGGGGGGAAACTGTTTTTT.